A selection of T cell receptor beta chains follows, all from one sample in a study of CD8+CD57+ T cells in acquired aplastic anemia. From the reads, TCRdb called clonotypes with MiXCR, one entry per CDR3 protein. Of around 430,000 distinct CDR3 sequences in the sample, over 25% are singletons; the top ten hold approximately 0.82%. Sequenced: sorted CD4+, CD8+, or CD8+CD57+ T cells (not recorded which) from PBMCs. The receptors shown here come from a human donor with aplastic anemia. The CDR3 runs from the conserved cysteine through the conserved F or W. D genes are given only for firm matches. For some rows the clone size is stated as once, few or many, or as a class when expanded; others skip it.

clone size,D gene,V gene,J gene,CDR3 length,CDR3 protein,CDR3 DNA
-,TRBD2,TRBV20-1,TRBJ2-1,16,CSARRLAGSSYNEQFF,TGCAGTGCTAGACGACTAGCGGGGAGCTCCTACAATGAGCAGTTCTTC
many,TRBD1,TRBV10-3,TRBJ2-3,15,CAISPRQGDTDTQYF,TGTGCCATCAGCCCCAGACAGGGGGACACAGATACGCAGTATTTT
many,-,TRBV9,TRBJ1-2,14,CASSVGGGNGGYTF,TGTGCCAGCAGCGTAGGCGGGGGAAACGGGGGCTACACCTTC
-,-,TRBV9,TRBJ2-1,14,CASSAGTTYNEQFF,TGTGCCAGCAGCGCCGGGACAACCTACAATGAGCAGTTCTTC
-,-,TRBV2,TRBJ1-2,15,CASRQWGAENYGYTF,TGTGCCAGCAGGCAGTGGGGGGCGGAGAACTATGGCTACACCTTC
-,-,TRBV12-3/TRBV12-4,TRBJ2-2,15,CASRMSNAGTGELFF,TGTGCCAGCAGGATGAGCAACGCGGGCACCGGGGAGCTGTTTTTT
-,-,TRBV6-1,TRBJ2-7,13,CASSERGLLEQYF,TGTGCCAGCAGTGAAAGGGGCCTACTCGAGCAGTACTTC
-,TRBD2,TRBV7-2,TRBJ2-2,15,CASSLLAGGLGELFF,TGTGCCAGCAGCTTACTAGCGGGAGGGCTGGGGGAGCTGTTTTTT
-,-,TRBV7-9,TRBJ1-1,15,CASSSHVNRNAEAFF,TGTGCCAGCAGCTCGCACGTAAACAGGAACGCTGAAGCTTTCTTT
-,TRBD2,TRBV7-9,TRBJ2-3,15,CASSFWTSGLDTQYF,TGTGCCAGCAGCTTTTGGACTAGCGGTCTAGATACGCAGTATTTT
many,-,TRBV2,TRBJ1-4,12,CASSPGDEKLFF,TGTGCCAGCAGTCCTGGAGATGAAAAACTGTTTTTT
few,-,TRBV20-1,TRBJ2-5,15,CSADRAGDNQETQYF,TGCAGTGCTGATCGCGCAGGAGATAACCAAGAGACCCAGTACTTC
few,-,TRBV10-1,TRBJ1-2,10,CGQGNRGYTF,TGCGGGCAGGGGAATCGTGGCTACACCTTC
-,TRBD1,TRBV25-1,TRBJ2-7,16,CASSARTGRPPYEQYF,TGTGCCAGCAGTGCACGGACAGGGCGCCCCCCTTACGAGCAGTACTTC
many,-,TRBV3-1,TRBJ1-6,13,CASSQVDGSPLHF,TGTGCCAGCAGCCAAGTTGATGGGTCACCCCTCCACTTT
-,TRBD2,TRBV7-8,TRBJ2-7,18,CASSPPGLAGASTYEQYF,TGTGCCAGCTCACCACCTGGACTAGCGGGGGCCTCTACCTACGAGCAGTACTTC
-,-,TRBV30,TRBJ1-4,15,CAWSGGRSTNEKLFF,TGTGCCTGGAGTGGAGGACGCTCAACTAATGAAAAACTGTTTTTT
-,-,TRBV2,TRBJ2-5,15,CASSQIPGGQEAQYF,TGTGCCAGCAGCCAAATCCCCGGGGGGCAAGAGGCCCAGTACTTC
many,-,TRBV29-1,TRBJ2-1,13,CSVVPQVGNEQFF,TGCAGCGTTGTTCCACAGGTTGGGAATGAGCAGTTCTTC
few,TRBD2,TRBV6-2/TRBV6-3,TRBJ2-7,14,CASSYNAGGYEQYF,TGTGCCAGCAGTTACAATGCGGGGGGTTACGAGCAGTACTTC
-,TRBD1,TRBV24-1,TRBJ1-5,16,CATSGSGQGAWQPQHF,TGTGCCACCAGTGGGAGCGGACAGGGGGCATGGCAGCCCCAGCATTTT
many,TRBD1,TRBV25-1,TRBJ2-7,13,CASSPDRVYEQYF,TGTGCCAGCAGTCCGGACAGGGTATACGAGCAGTACTTC
many,-,TRBV7-6,TRBJ2-2,14,CASRLDPNTGELFF,TGTGCCAGCAGACTAGACCCGAACACCGGGGAGCTGTTTTTT
-,-,TRBV19,TRBJ1-2,12,CAWSVLVYGYTF,TGTGCCTGGAGTGTACTGGTCTATGGCTACACCTTC
-,-,TRBV25-1,TRBJ1-4,13,CASHRATNEKLFF,TGTGCCAGCCACAGGGCAACTAATGAAAAACTGTTTTTT
few,TRBD2,TRBV6-1,TRBJ2-7,14,CASSEGSGTYEQYF,TGTGCCAGCAGTGAAGGAAGCGGGACCTACGAGCAGTACTTC
few,-,TRBV20-1,TRBJ2-4,11,CSARDGLLRYF,TGCAGTGCTAGGGATGGACTATTAAGATACTTC
-,TRBD2,TRBV20-1,TRBJ2-7,16,CSATTGLAGGAYEQYF,TGCAGTGCTACCACGGGACTAGCGGGGGGGGCCTACGAGCAGTACTTC
few,TRBD1,TRBV9,TRBJ1-1,16,CASSVAAGQLSTEAFF,TGTGCCAGCAGCGTAGCCGCGGGACAGCTGTCCACTGAAGCTTTCTTT
few,-,TRBV18,TRBJ1-3,14,CASSKDNSGNTIYF,TGTGCCAGCTCAAAGGACAACTCTGGAAACACCATATATTTT
many,-,TRBV20-1,TRBJ1-5,13,CSARHGANQPQHF,TGCAGTGCTAGACACGGCGCAAATCAGCCCCAGCATTTT